Listed below are T cell receptor beta chains from one sample, sequenced in a study of shared clonotypes between healthy human individuals. Sequencing used immunoSEQ multiplex PCR; TCRdb keeps in-frame clones, though not all of them. The data contain roughly 2.2 million clones, more than 80% of them singletons. Sequenced: naive CD4+ T cells from PBMCs. Receptor source: a young man in good health. Some clones in this sample may be carry-over from other donors' samples. Each CDR3 is given with its conserved first and last residue. D genes are given only for firm matches. The size field is filled for only some rows; it gives once, few, many or a size class.

v_gene,abundance,d_gene,j_gene,CDR3nt,CDR3aa
TRBV6-1,NA,NA,TRBJ2-5,TGTGCCAGCAGTGGGGGCGGCGGCCCCGCCGGGGCCCAGTACTTC,CASSGGGGPAGAQYF
TRBV10-2,few,TRBD2,TRBJ2-7,TGCGCCAGCGCTCACAGGGGGACTAGCGGCTACGAGCAGTACTTC,CASAHRGTSGYEQYF
TRBV18,NA,NA,TRBJ2-3,TGTGCCAGCTCACCATCTGCAGAGAATACGCAGTATTTT,CASSPSAENTQYF
TRBV18,NA,NA,TRBJ2-1,TGTGCCAGCTCAACCGATAACAATGAGCAGTTCTTC,CASSTDNNEQFF
TRBV4-1,NA,TRBD2,TRBJ2-4,TGCGCCAGCAGCCAAGATCTTAGCGGGACGAGACAGTACTTC,CASSQDLSGTRQYF
TRBV29-1,once,NA,TRBJ2-5,TGCAGCGTTGAACGAGGGGCGCGGGAGACCCAGTACTTC,CSVERGARETQYF
TRBV28,NA,TRBD1,TRBJ1-3,TGTGCCAGCAGTCCTCCACAGGGGGCCGGAAACACCATATATTTT,CASSPPQGAGNTIYF
TRBV18,NA,NA,TRBJ2-7,TGTGCCAGCTCACCCCTCCCCCGCGGGGAAACCTACGAGCAGTACTTC,CASSPLPRGETYEQYF
TRBV30,NA,NA,TRBJ1-6,TGTGCCTGGAGTGTACTCTGGGGCTCCTATAATTCACCCCTCCACTTT,CAWSVLWGSYNSPLHF
TRBV30,NA,NA,TRBJ2-5,TGTGCCTGGAGTACCCAGGGAGAGACCCAGTACTTC,CAWSTQGETQYF
TRBV7-2,NA,NA,TRBJ2-7,TGTGCCAGCAGCATACTTGGGACGACTAACTACGAGCAGTACTTC,CASSILGTTNYEQYF
TRBV15,NA,TRBD1,TRBJ2-5,TGTGCCACCAGCAGACCGGGACAGCAACAAGAGACCCAGTACTTC,CATSRPGQQQETQYF
TRBV28,NA,NA,TRBJ1-5,TGTGCCAGCAGTTCGTTCATTTTTAATCAGCCCCAGCATTTT,CASSSFIFNQPQHF
TRBV30,NA,NA,TRBJ2-7,TGTGCCTGGAGTCCCGGGGACGAGCAGTACTTC,CAWSPGDEQYF